These T cell receptor beta chains were read from a single sample in a study of T cells in Graves' hyperthyroidism and ophthalmopathy. In TCRdb, the multiplex PCR reads were re-called with MiXCR into one record per CDR3 protein. Here the sample spans hundreds of thousands of distinct CDR3 sequences, approximately 16% being singletons. Sequenced input: blood. These receptors came from a woman between 18 and 29 years old with Graves' hyperthyroidism. Each CDR3 is given with its conserved first and last residue. Fields, in order: D gene, J gene, clone size, V gene, CDR3 protein, CDR3 DNA. A D gene is named only where the DNA matches it firmly. A row's size may be missing; if present it is once, few, many or a size class.

d_call: -; j_call: TRBJ1-6; clone_size: few; v_call: TRBV9; cdr3_aa: CASSLGQIGSPLHF; cdr3_nt: TGTGCCAGCAGCCTTGGACAGATTGGTTCACCCCTCCACTTT
d_call: TRBD1; j_call: TRBJ2-7; clone_size: many; v_call: TRBV2; cdr3_aa: CASCKPGQGYYEQYF; cdr3_nt: TGTGCCAGCTGTAAACCGGGACAGGGATACTACGAGCAGTACTTC
d_call: -; j_call: TRBJ1-1; clone_size: few; v_call: TRBV11-3; cdr3_aa: CASSPGRKNTEAFF; cdr3_nt: TGTGCCAGCAGCCCCGGACGGAAGAACACTGAAGCTTTCTTT
d_call: -; j_call: TRBJ2-3; clone_size: many; v_call: TRBV7-9; cdr3_aa: CASSQGLAVPTDTQYF; cdr3_nt: TGTGCCAGCAGCCAAGGGTTAGCGGTGCCCACAGATACGCAGTATTTT
d_call: TRBD1; j_call: TRBJ2-1; clone_size: -; v_call: TRBV11-3; cdr3_aa: CASSTGGKNEQFF; cdr3_nt: TGTGCCAGCAGCACAGGGGGAAAAAATGAGCAGTTCTTC
d_call: TRBD1; j_call: TRBJ2-1; clone_size: many; v_call: TRBV20-1; cdr3_aa: CSARGGLRTGVREQFF; cdr3_nt: TGCAGTGCTAGAGGGGGTCTCAGGACAGGGGTCAGGGAGCAGTTCTTC
d_call: -; j_call: TRBJ2-5; clone_size: few; v_call: TRBV15; cdr3_aa: CATSRAPGRETQYF; cdr3_nt: TGTGCCACCAGCAGAGCCCCAGGGCGGGAGACCCAGTACTTC
d_call: TRBD1; j_call: TRBJ1-1; clone_size: -; v_call: TRBV28; cdr3_aa: CASSGQGAWTEAFF; cdr3_nt: TGTGCCAGCAGTGGACAGGGGGCATGGACTGAAGCTTTCTTT
d_call: TRBD1; j_call: TRBJ1-5; clone_size: -; v_call: TRBV19; cdr3_aa: CASSIRTGEGQPQHF; cdr3_nt: TGTGCCAGTAGTATCCGGACAGGGGAAGGACAGCCCCAGCATTTT
d_call: -; j_call: TRBJ1-2; clone_size: many; v_call: TRBV20-1; cdr3_aa: CSATGQIYGYTF; cdr3_nt: TGCAGTGCGACCGGACAGATCTATGGCTACACCTTC
d_call: TRBD2; j_call: TRBJ2-3; clone_size: many; v_call: TRBV2; cdr3_aa: CASSPCDSGGSSTDTQYF; cdr3_nt: TGTGCCAGCAGTCCCTGTGATAGCGGGGGGTCTAGCACAGATACGCAGTATTTT
d_call: TRBD1; j_call: TRBJ2-7; clone_size: -; v_call: TRBV4-2; cdr3_aa: CASSQGRDRVYEQYF; cdr3_nt: TGTGCCAGCAGCCAAGGAAGGGACAGAGTCTACGAGCAGTACTTC
d_call: -; j_call: TRBJ2-1; clone_size: many; v_call: TRBV6-1; cdr3_aa: CASNLQGFGALNEQFF; cdr3_nt: TGTGCCAGCAACTTACAGGGTTTCGGCGCATTGAATGAGCAGTTCTTC
d_call: TRBD1; j_call: TRBJ2-7; clone_size: -; v_call: TRBV20-1; cdr3_aa: CSARGPPGTVNYEQYF; cdr3_nt: TGCAGTGCTAGAGGCCCCCCGGGGACAGTTAACTACGAGCAGTACTTC
d_call: -; j_call: TRBJ2-7; clone_size: many; v_call: TRBV6-2/TRBV6-3; cdr3_aa: CASSYSMGRDSYEQYF; cdr3_nt: TGTGCCAGCAGTTACTCGATGGGCAGGGACTCCTACGAGCAGTACTTC
d_call: TRBD2; j_call: TRBJ2-5; clone_size: many; v_call: TRBV11-2; cdr3_aa: CASTPPSGRETQYF; cdr3_nt: TGTGCCAGCACCCCCCCCAGCGGGAGAGAGACCCAGTACTTC
d_call: TRBD2; j_call: TRBJ2-3; clone_size: -; v_call: TRBV29-1; cdr3_aa: CSAHGLAIDTQYF; cdr3_nt: TGCAGCGCCCATGGACTAGCGATAGATACGCAGTATTTT
d_call: -; j_call: TRBJ1-1; clone_size: -; v_call: TRBV11-3; cdr3_aa: CASSSAPVNTEAFF; cdr3_nt: TGTGCCAGCAGCTCCGCTCCTGTAAACACTGAAGCTTTCTTT
d_call: TRBD1; j_call: TRBJ2-7; clone_size: -; v_call: TRBV3-1; cdr3_aa: CASSPPGQGPHEQYF; cdr3_nt: TGTGCCAGCAGCCCGCCGGGACAGGGGCCTCACGAGCAGTACTTC
d_call: TRBD2; j_call: TRBJ2-2; clone_size: once; v_call: TRBV12-3/TRBV12-4; cdr3_aa: CASSYSTSGSPGELFF; cdr3_nt: TGTGCCAGCAGCTACTCGACTAGCGGGAGCCCCGGGGAGCTGTTTTTT
d_call: -; j_call: TRBJ2-1; clone_size: many; v_call: TRBV27; cdr3_aa: CASSPSSYAYNEQFF; cdr3_nt: TGTGCCAGCAGTCCGTCTAGTTATGCCTACAATGAGCAGTTCTTC
d_call: TRBD2; j_call: TRBJ2-7; clone_size: -; v_call: TRBV20-1; cdr3_aa: CSASGGENSYEQYF; cdr3_nt: TGCAGTGCTAGTGGGGGGGAAAACTCCTACGAGCAGTACTTC
d_call: -; j_call: TRBJ1-2; clone_size: -; v_call: TRBV29-1; cdr3_aa: CSVVGDYGYTF; cdr3_nt: TGCAGCGTTGTGGGAGACTATGGCTACACCTTC
d_call: -; j_call: TRBJ1-1; clone_size: many; v_call: TRBV28; cdr3_aa: CASSTVGFGAFF; cdr3_nt: TGTGCCAGCTCGACAGTGGGTTTCGGAGCTTTCTTT
d_call: -; j_call: TRBJ2-3; clone_size: -; v_call: TRBV6-5; cdr3_aa: CASSYSWLTSTDTQYF; cdr3_nt: TGTGCCAGCAGTTACTCGTGGCTAACTAGCACAGATACGCAGTATTTT
d_call: TRBD1; j_call: TRBJ2-6; clone_size: few; v_call: TRBV12-3/TRBV12-4; cdr3_aa: CASSDYRGPAGANVLTF; cdr3_nt: TGTGCCAGCAGTGACTACAGGGGACCCGCTGGGGCCAACGTCCTGACTTTC
d_call: -; j_call: TRBJ2-1; clone_size: few; v_call: TRBV4-2; cdr3_aa: CASSQDRTMSSYNEQFF; cdr3_nt: TGTGCCAGCAGCCAAGATAGGACTATGAGCTCCTACAATGAGCAGTTCTTC
d_call: TRBD1; j_call: TRBJ2-7; clone_size: few; v_call: TRBV5-1; cdr3_aa: CASSRTGTGAYEQYF; cdr3_nt: TGCGCCAGCAGCAGAACCGGGACAGGAGCCTACGAGCAGTACTTC
d_call: TRBD2; j_call: TRBJ2-2; clone_size: few; v_call: TRBV20-1; cdr3_aa: CSARLAGGPFSGELFF; cdr3_nt: TGCAGTGCTAGACTAGCGGGAGGACCCTTCAGCGGGGAGCTGTTTTTT
d_call: TRBD1; j_call: TRBJ1-5; clone_size: few; v_call: TRBV20-1; cdr3_aa: CSALATGTDQPQHF; cdr3_nt: TGCAGTGCTTTGGCGACAGGGACTGATCAGCCCCAGCATTTT
d_call: TRBD2; j_call: TRBJ2-7; clone_size: -; v_call: TRBV6-1; cdr3_aa: CASSPSGAAYEQYF; cdr3_nt: TGTGCCAGCAGCCCCAGCGGGGCGGCCTACGAGCAGTACTTC
d_call: -; j_call: TRBJ2-1; clone_size: few; v_call: TRBV10-3; cdr3_aa: CAISGGKSSYNEQFF; cdr3_nt: TGTGCCATCAGTGGCGGAAAGAGCTCCTACAATGAGCAGTTCTTC
d_call: -; j_call: TRBJ1-5; clone_size: -; v_call: TRBV24-1; cdr3_aa: CATSDPGQSNQPQHF; cdr3_nt: TGTGCCACCAGTGACCCCGGACAGAGCAATCAGCCCCAGCATTTT
d_call: -; j_call: TRBJ2-3; clone_size: many; v_call: TRBV28; cdr3_aa: CASNKRAGDPPQYF; cdr3_nt: TGTGCCAGCAACAAGAGAGCGGGTGACCCGCCGCAGTATTTT
d_call: TRBD1; j_call: TRBJ1-1; clone_size: many; v_call: TRBV20-1; cdr3_aa: CSAGTGLITEAFF; cdr3_nt: TGCAGTGCTGGGACAGGGTTGATCACTGAAGCTTTCTTT
d_call: TRBD1; j_call: TRBJ2-2; clone_size: -; v_call: TRBV7-9; cdr3_aa: CASSSPGQGARTGELFF; cdr3_nt: TGTGCCAGCAGCTCGCCGGGACAGGGGGCCCGGACCGGGGAGCTGTTTTTT
d_call: -; j_call: TRBJ2-1; clone_size: many; v_call: TRBV27; cdr3_aa: CASSFDYIRSYNEQFF; cdr3_nt: TGTGCCAGCAGTTTCGATTACATACGCAGTTACAATGAGCAGTTCTTC
d_call: TRBD2; j_call: TRBJ2-2; clone_size: many; v_call: TRBV12-3/TRBV12-4; cdr3_aa: CASSFGLASTGELFF; cdr3_nt: TGTGCCAGCAGTTTTGGACTAGCGAGCACCGGGGAGCTGTTTTTT
d_call: TRBD1; j_call: TRBJ1-2; clone_size: -; v_call: TRBV5-6; cdr3_aa: CASSVDRGNGYTF; cdr3_nt: TGTGCCAGCAGCGTTGACAGGGGGAATGGCTACACCTTC
d_call: -; j_call: TRBJ2-3; clone_size: -; v_call: TRBV6-1; cdr3_aa: CAGQKVAGADTQYF; cdr3_nt: TGTGCGGGCCAGAAGGTGGCAGGTGCAGATACGCAGTATTTT
d_call: TRBD2; j_call: TRBJ2-1; clone_size: many; v_call: TRBV2; cdr3_aa: CASSDLAGASGSYNEQFF; cdr3_nt: TGTGCCAGCAGTGACCTAGCGGGGGCCTCCGGATCCTACAATGAGCAGTTCTTC
d_call: TRBD1; j_call: TRBJ1-6; clone_size: few; v_call: TRBV12-3/TRBV12-4; cdr3_aa: CASSLTGGGSPLHF; cdr3_nt: TGTGCCAGCAGCTTGACAGGGGGAGGATCACCCCTCCACTTT
d_call: TRBD1; j_call: TRBJ1-5; clone_size: -; v_call: TRBV15; cdr3_aa: CATSRDQGAGNQPQHF; cdr3_nt: TGTGCCACCAGCAGAGATCAGGGGGCTGGCAATCAGCCCCAGCATTTT
d_call: TRBD1; j_call: TRBJ2-1; clone_size: many; v_call: TRBV29-1; cdr3_aa: CSVGSPGQGGNEQFF; cdr3_nt: TGCAGCGTTGGAAGTCCGGGACAGGGGGGGAATGAGCAGTTCTTC
d_call: TRBD1; j_call: TRBJ2-7; clone_size: -; v_call: TRBV20-1; cdr3_aa: CSADRDRSFEQYF; cdr3_nt: TGCAGTGCAGACCGGGACAGATCCTTCGAGCAGTACTTC
d_call: -; j_call: TRBJ2-7; clone_size: -; v_call: TRBV11-2; cdr3_aa: CANSLEGAAGEQYF; cdr3_nt: TGTGCCAACAGCTTAGAAGGGGCGGCTGGCGAGCAGTACTTC
d_call: TRBD2; j_call: TRBJ2-7; clone_size: -; v_call: TRBV7-6; cdr3_aa: CASSTRSGLAGALTGEQYF; cdr3_nt: TGTGCCAGCAGCACCCGGTCCGGACTAGCGGGGGCTCTCACCGGCGAGCAGTACTTC
d_call: -; j_call: TRBJ1-5; clone_size: many; v_call: TRBV27; cdr3_aa: CASSSGANSNQPQHF; cdr3_nt: TGTGCCAGCAGTTCGGGGGCCAATAGCAATCAGCCCCAGCATTTT
d_call: -; j_call: TRBJ1-1; clone_size: many; v_call: TRBV12-3/TRBV12-4; cdr3_aa: CASSLLGQTEAFF; cdr3_nt: TGTGCCAGCAGTCTACTTGGACAAACTGAAGCTTTCTTT
d_call: TRBD1; j_call: TRBJ1-4; clone_size: -; v_call: TRBV20-1; cdr3_aa: CSAHDRDREKLFF; cdr3_nt: TGCAGTGCCCATGACAGGGATAGGGAAAAACTGTTTTTT
d_call: TRBD2; j_call: TRBJ2-1; clone_size: few; v_call: TRBV3-1; cdr3_aa: CASSQARVVAGTYNEQFF; cdr3_nt: TGTGCCAGCAGCCAAGCCCGGGTAGTAGCGGGAACGTACAATGAGCAGTTCTTC
d_call: -; j_call: TRBJ1-5; clone_size: -; v_call: TRBV25-1; cdr3_aa: CASSEIGGQPQHF; cdr3_nt: TGTGCCAGCAGTGAAATTGGAGGTCAGCCCCAGCATTTT
d_call: TRBD2; j_call: TRBJ2-7; clone_size: -; v_call: TRBV19; cdr3_aa: CASSRLADYSYEQYF; cdr3_nt: TGTGCCAGTAGTAGACTAGCGGATTACTCCTACGAGCAGTACTTC